The 13 T cell receptor beta chains below come from one sample, sequenced in a study of blood T cell repertoires in COVID-19 (dated by TCRdb to 2020 to 2021). Libraries came from the immunoSEQ multiplex PCR assay. This is the immuneACCESS table as TCRdb keeps it, with only in-frame sequences that have V and J called. A part of the clones is gone; compared with another copy, unresolved V genes explain less than half, and the rest is unexplained. The table for this sample lists 65,000 or so clones; approximately 90% of them were counted only once. The ten largest clones add up to over 9.5% of the sample. Sequencing used peripheral blood. These receptors all stem from a human donor with acute or convalescent COVID-19. The donor label of this sample is uncertain.

V usage is TRBV12-2 and J usage is TRBJ2-4; TRBD1, as called in the table, went unchecked against the DNA. TRBV12-2 has pseudogene status. This CDR3 contains 18 residues. The CDR3: CASRLKTDTTVAKNIQYF. CDR3 nucleotides: TGTGCAAGTCGCTTAAAAACTGACACAACCGTAGCCAAAAACATTCAGTACTTC.

The table lists this clone with a count of one. V gene TRBV7-2 combines with J gene TRBJ2-3; D is possibly TRBD2 (6 bases). Trimming cost V 5 bases and J 3 bases, with 12 bases left between them. Germline V gene sequence: CDR1 SGHTA, CDR2 FQGNSA. The CDR3 sequence is 14 residues long. DNA for the CDR3: TGTGCCAGCAGCGCGGTTCGGGGGACAGATACGCAGTATTTT. As protein: CASSAVRGTDTQYF.

This clone rates as medium-sized. The chain combines TRBV6-4 with TRBJ2-1, with a weak D call TRBD2 (6 bases). From germline, CDR1 is MRHNA and CDR2 SNTAGT. Trimming stripped 2 bases from V and 0 bases from J, with 8 bases between. This CDR3 has 15 amino acids. The DNA of the CDR3 is TGTGCCAGCAGTGACGGGGGGAGCTCCTACAATGAGCAGTTCTTC. It encodes CASSDGGSSYNEQFF.

This sequence joins TRBV6-5 and TRBJ1-2; D possibly corresponds to TRBD1 (6 bases). The V and J ends lost 6 bases and 4 bases respectively, with 18 bases between them. The CDR3 is 15 amino acids. Germline V gene data show CDR1 as MNHEY and CDR2 as SVGAGI. CDR3 DNA sequence: TGTGCCAGCAGCGGTGGGACAAGCGCCTTCTATGGCTACACCTTC. Amino acid sequence: CASSGGTSAFYGYTF.

V usage is TRBV7-2 and J usage is TRBJ2-2; maybe TRBD2 (5 bases). The CDR3 runs 16 residues. CDR1 SGHTA and CDR2 FQGNSA come from the germline V gene. Between the trimmed V and J ends, which lost 5 bases and 0 bases, there was a span of 13 bases. CDR3 in amino acids: CASSIGRGPNTGELFF. The CDR3, as DNA: TGTGCCAGCAGCATAGGGAGAGGGCCGAACACCGGGGAGCTGTTTTTT.

The V call is TRBV28, the J call TRBJ1-2; D gene unclear. Deletions cut 4 bases from V and 8 bases from J, with 23 bases between. The CDR3 is 16 residues long. The germline V gene has CDR1 MDHEN and CDR2 SYDVKM. This chain's CDR3 is CASSSPSGEQSSGYTF. In nucleotides, the CDR3 is TGTGCCAGCAGTTCACCCTCCGGGGAACAGAGTAGCGGCTACACCTTC.

For the CDR3, the DNA is TGTGCCAGCAGCGCTGGGACAGGGGAAGAGACCCAGTACTTC. This translates into CASSAGTGEETQYF. The V and J genes are TRBV7-3 and TRBJ2-5, with 10 bases matching TRBD1. V lost 5 bases, J lost 3 bases, and 3 bases stayed unmatched. Germline V gene data show CDR1 as SGHTA and CDR2 as FQGTGA. This CDR3 has 14 amino acids.

The chain links TRBV7-8 to TRBJ2-1; D may be TRBD2 (6 bases). Germline CDR1 reads SGHVS; CDR2 reads FQNEAQ. The V gene lost 4 bases and the J gene lost 6 bases, with 19 bases spanning the gap. The CDR3 is 16 residues long. This chain's CDR3 is CASSYFGGTLGNEQFF. CDR3 nucleotide sequence: TGTGCCAGCAGCTACTTCGGGGGTACCCTTGGCAATGAGCAGTTCTTC.

The gene calls are TRBV13 and TRBJ2-6, with 9 bases identical to TRBD1. V lost 5 bases to trimming and J lost 2 bases; unmatched junction nucleotides: 13. This CDR3 region has 19 residues. Germline V gives CDR1 PRHDT, CDR2 FYEKMQ (reference sequence). This CDR3 is CASSKRTGAPIAGANVLTF. CDR3 nucleotide sequence: TGTGCCAGCAGCAAGCGGACAGGGGCCCCTATAGCTGGGGCCAACGTCCTGACTTTC. Using reference TRBV13 and TRBJ2-6 for the parts outside the CDR3, the full variable domain is AAGVIQSPRHLIKEKRETATLKCYPIPRHDTVYWYQQGPGQDPQFLISFYEKMQSDKGSIPDRFSAQQFSDYHSELNMSSLELGDSALYFCASSKRTGAPIAGANVLTFGAGSRLTVL.

J is TRBJ1-2 and V is TRBV28; 11 bases agree with TRBD1. With 6 bases clipped from V and 4 bases from J, the junction kept 10 bases outside the gene matches. Germline V gene sequence: CDR1 MDHEN, CDR2 SYDVKM. CDR3 length equals 16 residues. This CDR3 is CASRLGTGGRGYGYTF. The CDR3 DNA sequence: TGTGCCAGCAGACTCGGGACAGGGGGACGGGGCTATGGCTACACCTTC.

The DNA for the CDR3 is TGTGCCTGGAGTAGATGGACTACCGGTGGAAACACCATATATTTT. Translation: CAWSRWTTGGNTIYF. This chain joins TRBV30 and TRBJ1-3; D ambiguous. Between the trimmed V and J ends, which lost 2 bases and 3 bases, there was a span of 14 bases. Germline CDR1 is GTSNPN and CDR2 is SVGIG (reference sequence). The CDR3 is 15 residues long.

The chain uses TRBV6-1 and TRBJ2-7; 7 bases match TRBD1. The CDR3 consists of 14 residues. Germline V CDR1 and CDR2: MNHNS, SASEGT. J lost 3 bases, V lost 2 bases, and 4 bases had no gene match. The CDR3 region has the DNA TGTGCCAGCAGTGAATCGACAGGGAACTACGAGCAGTACTTC. As protein: CASSESTGNYEQYF.

V gene TRBV19 combines with J gene TRBJ1-5; no reliable D call. Trimming pared 0 bases from V and 2 bases from J, leaving 5 bases between. The V gene's germline CDR1 is LNHDA and CDR2 SQIVND (reference sequence). The CDR3 has 14 residues. The CDR3 protein is CASSIEAGNQPQHF. In DNA form, the CDR3 reads TGTGCCAGTAGTATAGAGGCAGGCAATCAGCCCCAGCATTTT.